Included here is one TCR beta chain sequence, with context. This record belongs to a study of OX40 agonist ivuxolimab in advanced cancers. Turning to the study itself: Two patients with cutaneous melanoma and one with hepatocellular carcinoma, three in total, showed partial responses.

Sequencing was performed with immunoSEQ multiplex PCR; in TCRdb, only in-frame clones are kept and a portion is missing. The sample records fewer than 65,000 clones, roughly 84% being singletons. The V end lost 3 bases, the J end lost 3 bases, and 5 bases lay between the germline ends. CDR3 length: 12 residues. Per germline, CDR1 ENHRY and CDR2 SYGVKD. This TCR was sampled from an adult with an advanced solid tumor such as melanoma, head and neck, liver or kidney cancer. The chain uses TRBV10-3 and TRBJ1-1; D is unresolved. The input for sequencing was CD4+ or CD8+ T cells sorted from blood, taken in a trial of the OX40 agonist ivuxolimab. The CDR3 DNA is TGTGCCATCAGTGAAAGAGACACTGAAGCTTTCTTT. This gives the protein CAISERDTEAFF.